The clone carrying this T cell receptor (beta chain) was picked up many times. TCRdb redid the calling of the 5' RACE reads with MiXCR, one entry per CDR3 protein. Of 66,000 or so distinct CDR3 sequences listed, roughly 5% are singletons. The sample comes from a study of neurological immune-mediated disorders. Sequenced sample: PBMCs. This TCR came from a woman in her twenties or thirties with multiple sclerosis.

Here the CDR3 reads CASSLWSDSYEQYF. The CDR3 DNA is TGCGCCAGCAGCTTGTGGAGCGACTCCTACGAGCAGTACTTC. The chain recombines TRBV5-1 with TRBJ2-7; D is undetermined. Germline loops: CDR1 SGHRS, CDR2 YFSETQ. This CDR3 contains 14 residues. V lost 1 base and J 0 bases, leaving 8 bases between the germline ends.